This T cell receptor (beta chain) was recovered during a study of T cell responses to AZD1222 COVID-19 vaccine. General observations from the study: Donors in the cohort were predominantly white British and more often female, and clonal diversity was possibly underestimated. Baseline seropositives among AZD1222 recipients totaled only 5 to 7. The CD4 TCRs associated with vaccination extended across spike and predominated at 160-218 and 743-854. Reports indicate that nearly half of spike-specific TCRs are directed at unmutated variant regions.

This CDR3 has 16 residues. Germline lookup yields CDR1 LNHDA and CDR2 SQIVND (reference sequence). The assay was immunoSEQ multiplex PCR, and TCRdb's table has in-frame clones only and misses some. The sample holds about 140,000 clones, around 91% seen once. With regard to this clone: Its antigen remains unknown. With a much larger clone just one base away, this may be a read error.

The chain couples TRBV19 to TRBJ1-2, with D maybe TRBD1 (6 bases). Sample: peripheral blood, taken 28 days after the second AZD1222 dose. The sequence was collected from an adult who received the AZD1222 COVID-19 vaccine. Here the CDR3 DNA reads TGTACCAGTAGTATGACCTTGGGGGCTTCTTCATATGGCTACACCTTC. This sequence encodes CTSSMTLGASSYGYTF.